These T cell receptor beta chains were read from a single sample in a study of Ad26.COV2.S vaccination and SARS-CoV-2 variants. Method: immunoSEQ multiplex PCR; TCRdb's copy keeps in-frame clones and lacks some. The table lists roughly 400,000 clones, around 90% of them singletons, with around 4.5% in the top ten. The material sequenced was peripheral blood, taken in a trial of Ad26.COV2.S vaccine versus placebo. These receptors were obtained from a person between 18 and 65 years old who received the Ad26.COV2.S COVID-19 vaccine or a placebo. Both conserved end residues are part of each CDR3. D genes are given only for firm matches. Clone size appears in some rows only: once, few, many, or a class for an expanded clone.

v_gene,d_gene,abundance,j_gene,CDR3nt,CDR3aa
TRBV4-2,TRBD1,-,TRBJ2-7,TGTGCCAGCAGCCAAGACGAGGGGGCCTCCTACGAGCAGTACTTC,CASSQDEGASYEQYF
TRBV6-5,TRBD1,-,TRBJ2-1,TGTGCCAGCAGGGGGACAGGGGGTGCCCTATCTCAGTTCTTC,CASRGTGGALSQFF
TRBV11-2,TRBD2,once,TRBJ2-7,TGTGCCAGCAGCTCCGGACTAGCGGGAGGAGCCGAGCAGTACTTC,CASSSGLAGGAEQYF
TRBV7-3,-,-,TRBJ2-7,TGTGCCAGCAGCCAGTATACGGGCTACGAGCAGTACTTC,CASSQYTGYEQYF
TRBV19,TRBD1,few,TRBJ1-4,TGTGCCAGTAGTTCAACGACAGGGGAGGACGAAAAACTGTTTTTT,CASSSTTGEDEKLFF
TRBV5-1,-,-,TRBJ1-1,TGCGCCAGCAGCTTGGCGACGGGAGGAACCAACACTGAAGCTTTCTTT,CASSLATGGTNTEAFF
TRBV6-1,-,-,TRBJ1-5,TGTGCCAGCAGTGAAAGGAGGGACAATCAGCCCCAGCATTTT,CASSERRDNQPQHF
TRBV11-2,-,-,TRBJ2-7,TGTGCCAGCAGCGCGGGACTGTCCTACGAGCAGTACTTC,CASSAGLSYEQYF
TRBV19,TRBD1,-,TRBJ2-7,TGTGCCAGTAGTACAGGGGGACACTCCTACGAGCAGTACTTC,CASSTGGHSYEQYF
TRBV6-1,TRBD1,-,TRBJ2-7,TGTGCCAGCAGTGAAGCTATGGCCCGGGACAGGGGTCAAGAATGGTACGAGCAGTACTTC,CASSEAMARDRGQEWYEQYF
TRBV7-2,-,-,TRBJ1-5,TGTGCCAGCAGTGCCACATGGGGCAATCAGCCCCAGCATTTT,CASSATWGNQPQHF
TRBV9,-,-,TRBJ2-7,TGTGCCAGCAGCGTAGATAAAGGTGGGATTCGGGACCGGGAATCCTACGAGCAGTACTTC,CASSVDKGGIRDRESYEQYF
TRBV28,-,-,TRBJ2-7,TGTGCCAGCAGCCCGGGACGCTCCCCTAACGAGCAGTACTTC,CASSPGRSPNEQYF
TRBV28,TRBD1,-,TRBJ1-1,TGTGCCAGCAGTGGGACAGGGGGCGGGCCTGAAGCTTTCTTT,CASSGTGGGPEAFF
TRBV7-2,-,-,TRBJ2-1,TGTGCCAGCAGCTTAGCGGTGAGGGTGAAGGAGCAGTTCTTC,CASSLAVRVKEQFF
TRBV30,-,-,TRBJ2-2,TGTGCCTGGAGCGGCCCATGGCAGAACACCGGGGAGCTGTTTTTT,CAWSGPWQNTGELFF
TRBV27,-,-,TRBJ1-1,TGTGCCAGCAGTTTATCTGGGGGACGAACTGAAGCTTTCTTT,CASSLSGGRTEAFF
TRBV27,TRBD2,-,TRBJ2-3,TGTGCCAGCACCCCTTGGGCTAGCGGGAGCCGTAGCTCAGATACGCAGTATTTT,CASTPWASGSRSSDTQYF
TRBV7-9,TRBD1,-,TRBJ1-4,TGTGCCAGCAGCCCGCGGACAGGGTGGGAGGGTAATGAAAAACTGTTTTTT,CASSPRTGWEGNEKLFF
TRBV5-1,TRBD2,-,TRBJ2-1,TGCGCCAGCAGCTTCACTAGCGTGAGCTCCTACAATGAGCAGTTCTTC,CASSFTSVSSYNEQFF
TRBV6-1,-,-,TRBJ1-1,TGTGCCAGCAGTGAATTCGTCACCACTGAAGCTTTCTTT,CASSEFVTTEAFF
TRBV7-7,-,-,TRBJ2-5,TGTGCCAGCAGCTCCGGGAGTGCCTCTAAAGAGACCCAGTACTTC,CASSSGSASKETQYF
TRBV5-6,-,many,TRBJ1-2,TGTGCCAGCAGCTTGGGACTACCCTTGGGAGGCTACACCTTC,CASSLGLPLGGYTF
TRBV19,TRBD1,-,TRBJ2-2,TGTGCCAGTAGTTCCCGACAGGGGTCGAACACCGGGGAGCTGTTTTTT,CASSSRQGSNTGELFF
TRBV7-9,TRBD2,-,TRBJ2-1,TGTGCCAGCAGCTCCGGGGGACTAGCGGGGAACTACAATGAGCAGTTCTTC,CASSSGGLAGNYNEQFF
TRBV11-3,TRBD2,-,TRBJ2-2,TGTGCCAGCAGCCGTGAGACTAGCGGGGGATCCGGGGAGCTGTTTTTT,CASSRETSGGSGELFF
TRBV4-1,TRBD1,-,TRBJ1-3,TGCGCCAGCAGCGGCCCCCGGGACAGAGGAAACACCATATATTTT,CASSGPRDRGNTIYF
TRBV10-2,TRBD1,-,TRBJ2-7,TGCGCCAGCAGAGGACAGGCCTACGAGCAGTACTTC,CASRGQAYEQYF
TRBV28,-,-,TRBJ2-1,TGTGCCAGCAGTTCCGACGGGAGTAACTCCTACAATGAGCAGTTCTTC,CASSSDGSNSYNEQFF
TRBV5-4,-,-,TRBJ2-7,TGTGCCAGCAGCTTCGTCCCCATGACAGGCACCGAGCAGTACTTC,CASSFVPMTGTEQYF
TRBV6-5,-,-,TRBJ1-1,TGTGCCAGCAGCCCCGACAGAGTTCGCGAAGCTTTCTTT,CASSPDRVREAFF
TRBV9,-,-,TRBJ1-2,TGTGCCAGCAGCGTAGAGGGCCGACTTAACTATGGCTACACCTTC,CASSVEGRLNYGYTF
TRBV11-2,-,-,TRBJ2-5,TGTGCCAGCAGCTTAGATAGGGGGACCCAGTACTTC,CASSLDRGTQYF
TRBV5-1,-,-,TRBJ1-4,TGCGCCAGCAGCTTGGTGGGGGGCGAAGGGGAAAAACTGTTTTTT,CASSLVGGEGEKLFF
TRBV28,-,-,TRBJ1-2,TGTGCCAGCAGTCCATCTCGAGGGGAGGCGACTAACTATGGCTACACCTTC,CASSPSRGEATNYGYTF
TRBV12-3/TRBV12-4,-,-,TRBJ1-5,TGTGCCAGCAGTTTAGCCGGGGTCCAGCCCCAGCATTTT,CASSLAGVQPQHF
TRBV6-2/TRBV6-3,-,-,TRBJ2-7,TGTGCCAGCAGTTGGCTACACGAGCAGTACTTC,CASSWLHEQYF
TRBV28,-,-,TRBJ1-1,TGTGCCAGCAGAATCATGACAGATGAAGCTTTCTTT,CASRIMTDEAFF
TRBV27,TRBD2,-,TRBJ2-2,TGTGCCAGCAGCTTACTAGGCGGGAGGGGCCCCGGGGAGCTGTTTTTT,CASSLLGGRGPGELFF
TRBV15,TRBD2,-,TRBJ2-5,TGTGCCACCAGCAAAGAGCGGGGCTCCGGAGAGACCCAGTACTTC,CATSKERGSGETQYF
TRBV5-6,-,-,TRBJ2-1,TGTGCCAGCAGCTTCGTGGGCAGTAGTGAGCAGTTCTTC,CASSFVGSSEQFF
TRBV7-9,-,-,TRBJ2-7,TGTGCCAGCAGCTCCACCGGGGGTAGGTACGAGCAGTACTTC,CASSSTGGRYEQYF
TRBV7-3,-,-,TRBJ2-1,TGTGCCAGCAGGCCGAGCACTAGTCGAGGCAATGAGCAGTTCTTC,CASRPSTSRGNEQFF
TRBV6-5,-,-,TRBJ2-1,TGTGCCAGCAGGCGCTACCTCGGGGGCTACAATGAGCAGTTCTTC,CASRRYLGGYNEQFF
TRBV5-1,-,-,TRBJ2-6,TGCGCCAGCAGCTTGATTTCTGCGGGTCCTGGGGCCAACGTCCTGACTTTC,CASSLISAGPGANVLTF
TRBV5-5,-,-,TRBJ1-1,TGTGCCAGCAGCTTCGGGGAGGACACTGAAGCTTTCTTT,CASSFGEDTEAFF